Listed below are T cell receptor beta chains from one sample, sequenced in a study of cytomegalovirus exposure and HLA in healthy donors. Repertoires were generated with immunoSEQ multiplex PCR, while TCRdb's copy carries only in-frame clones and drops some. The sample lists about 64,000 clones; 85% were seen once. Sequencing input: PBMCs. Receptors were obtained from a female donor in good health and CMV-seronegative. CDR3s include the opening cysteine and the closing phenylalanine or tryptophan.

J gene,V gene,CDR3 protein
TRBJ1-2,TRBV7-9,CASTIPPGGPNYGYTF
TRBJ2-7,TRBV18,CASSPGQGKSSSYEQYF
TRBJ2-2,TRBV19,CATSGYAVGGPSTGELFF
TRBJ1-1,TRBV14,CASSPGLRRTEAFF
TRBJ2-5,TRBV6-5,CASSYASRETQYF
TRBJ2-6,TRBV6-5,CASRPPNSGANVLTF
TRBJ2-2,TRBV23-1,CASRPRENTGELFF
TRBJ2-7,TRBV6-5,CASSPYLDYEQYF
TRBJ1-5,TRBV28,CASSSGSAHSNQPQHF
TRBJ2-4,TRBV28,CASSFPTSGSSGKNIQYF
TRBJ1-6,TRBV5-6,CASSRAGTGDRSPLHF
TRBJ2-7,TRBV11-2,CASSFPGGNSYEQYF
TRBJ2-1,TRBV11-2,CASSLEGLAAREQFF
TRBJ2-3,TRBV12-2,CATRGKSTQYF
TRBJ1-2,TRBV6-1,CASSAGTGGPYGYTF